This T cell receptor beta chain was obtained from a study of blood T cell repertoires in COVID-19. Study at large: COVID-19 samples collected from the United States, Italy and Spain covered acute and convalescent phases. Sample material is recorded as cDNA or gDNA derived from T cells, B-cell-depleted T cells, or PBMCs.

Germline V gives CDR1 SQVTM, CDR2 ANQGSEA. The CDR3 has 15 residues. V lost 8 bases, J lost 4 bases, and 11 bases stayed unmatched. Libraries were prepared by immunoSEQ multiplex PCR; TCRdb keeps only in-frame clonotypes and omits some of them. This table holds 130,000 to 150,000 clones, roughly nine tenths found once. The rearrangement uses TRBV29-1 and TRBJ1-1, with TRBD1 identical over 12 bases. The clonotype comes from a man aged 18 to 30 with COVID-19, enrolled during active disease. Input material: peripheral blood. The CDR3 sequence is CSTPGQGARGTEAFF. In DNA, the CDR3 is TGCAGCACACCGGGACAGGGGGCAAGGGGCACTGAAGCTTTCTTT.